The rows below give T cell receptor beta chains drawn from one sample of a study of blood T cell repertoires in COVID-19. Using immunoSEQ multiplex PCR, the repertoire was profiled, and TCRdb retains in-frame clones only, with some absent. The top ten clones hold under 15% of a sample with approximately 290,000 clones, approximately 90% of them seen once. The sequencing sample was made of peripheral blood. The receptors here all came from a woman aged 55-70 years with acute or convalescent COVID-19. Each CDR3 is given with its conserved first and last residue. The order of the fields is D gene, J gene, clone size, V gene, CDR3 DNA, CDR3 protein. D genes are given only for firm matches. Some rows have no size entry. The others give once, few or many, or a class for an expanded clone.

>TRBD1|TRBJ1-5|NA|TRBV10-1
TGCGCCAGCACCCCACGCAAACAGGGGAATCAGCCCCAGCATTTT
CASTPRKQGNQPQHF
>NA|TRBJ1-1|once|TRBV15
TGTGCCACCAGCAGGCGGAGGGGTTTTGAAGCTTTCTTT
CATSRRRGFEAFF
>NA|TRBJ1-4|once|TRBV14
TGTGCCAGCAGCGCCCACTCAGGGGCGTCTAATGAAAAACTGTTTTTT
CASSAHSGASNEKLFF
>NA|TRBJ1-1|once|TRBV19
TGTGCCAGTAGAACGACAGGGAACACTGAAGCTTTCTTT
CASRTTGNTEAFF
>NA|TRBJ1-1|NA|TRBV10-3
TGTGCCATCAGTGAGTTGAGGGCGCGAAACACTGAAGCTTTCTTT
CAISELRARNTEAFF
>NA|TRBJ1-2|once|TRBV6-5
TGTGCCAGCAGTTACTCGATTGGTCAGGTCTATGGCTACACCTTC
CASSYSIGQVYGYTF
>NA|TRBJ1-1|NA|TRBV6-2/TRBV6-3
TGTGCCAGCAGTTACTTTCGGGACAAGAAGGCGGCTTTCTTT
CASSYFRDKKAAFF
>TRBD1|TRBJ1-6|NA|TRBV3-1/TRBV3-2
TGTGCCAGCAGCGCCGGGACAGGGAATTCACCCCTCCACTTT
CASSAGTGNSPLHF
>NA|TRBJ1-6|once|TRBV28
TGTGCCAGCAGCGAGGGCCCGAACCCACCCCTCCACTTT
CASSEGPNPPLHF
>NA|TRBJ2-5|few|TRBV27
TGTGCCAGCAGTTTAAGGGGTTCAGTTCCAGGTCAAGAGACCCAGTACTTC
CASSLRGSVPGQETQYF
>TRBD2|TRBJ2-1|NA|TRBV7-8
TGTGCCAGCAGCACGGGGAGGGCTAGTGGTGAGCAGTTCTTC
CASSTGRASGEQFF
>NA|TRBJ2-6|NA|TRBV28
TGTGCCAGCAGTTTATCCGGGGCTGGGGCCAACGTCCTGACTTTC
CASSLSGAGANVLTF
>TRBD2|TRBJ2-1|NA|TRBV24-1
TGTGCCACCAGTGATCCACGCCCGGGACTAAACAATGAGCAGTTCTTC
CATSDPRPGLNNEQFF
>TRBD2|TRBJ2-2|NA|TRBV14
TGTGCCAGCAGCCAAGCCCCGGGAGGGAACACCGGGGAGCTGTTTTTT
CASSQAPGGNTGELFF
>NA|TRBJ1-1|NA|TRBV5-1
TGCGCCAGCAGGTCTGGTGTGCAGGCTCGCACTGAAGCTTTCTTT
CASRSGVQARTEAFF
>TRBD2|TRBJ2-2|NA|TRBV19
TGTGCCAGTAGTGGGGGACTAGCGGGAATTAACACCGGGGAGCTGTTTTTT
CASSGGLAGINTGELFF
>NA|TRBJ1-6|once|TRBV27
TGTGCCAGCAGTTTAGGTTCCCAGGGGTACGCTTCACCCCTCCACTTT
CASSLGSQGYASPLHF
>NA|TRBJ2-1|NA|TRBV5-5
TGTGCCAGCAGCCCAGGGCGCGGTTCCTACAATGAGCAGTTCTTC
CASSPGRGSYNEQFF
>NA|TRBJ2-5|NA|TRBV7-9
TGTGCCAGCAGTTCAGGCACAGGGCTTTGGGAGACCCAGTACTTC
CASSSGTGLWETQYF
>TRBD2|TRBJ2-2|NA|TRBV5-1
TGCGCCAGCAGCGGACCTAGCGGGGGCACCGGGGAGCTGTTTTTT
CASSGPSGGTGELFF
>TRBD1|TRBJ1-1|NA|TRBV5-6
TGTGCCAGCAGCTTACAGGGGGCGAACACTGAAGCTTTCTTT
CASSLQGANTEAFF
>NA|TRBJ1-6|NA|TRBV30
TGTGCCTGGAGTCCAACCCTCAGGGTGACGGATTCACCCCTCCACTTT
CAWSPTLRVTDSPLHF
>NA|TRBJ1-5|NA|TRBV7-6
TGTGCCAGCAGCCTGGGTGGGGCAGGGGAACAGCCCCAGCATTTT
CASSLGGAGEQPQHF
>TRBD1|TRBJ1-5|few|TRBV18
TGTGCCAGCTCACCAAGGACAGGGAGTGGTAGCAATCAGCCCCAGCATTTT
CASSPRTGSGSNQPQHF
>NA|TRBJ2-2|NA|TRBV5-6
TGTGCCAGCAGCTTGTGGGGCTTCACCGGGGAGCTGTTTTTT
CASSLWGFTGELFF
>NA|TRBJ1-1|NA|TRBV4-1
TGCGCCAGCAGCCAAGATATGGCGGGAACCACTGAAGCTTTCTTT
CASSQDMAGTTEAFF
>NA|TRBJ2-5|NA|TRBV4-3
TGCGCCAGCAGCCACCCACTGTTTATCCGAGCCTCCTCCGGAGGTCCAGGAGAGACCCAGTACTTC
CASSHPLFIRASSGGPGETQYF
>TRBD1|TRBJ1-1|few|TRBV2
TGTGCCAGCAGTACCAGGGGGCTCGTCAACACTGAAGCTTTCTTT
CASSTRGLVNTEAFF
>NA|TRBJ1-2|once|TRBV28
TGTGCCAGCAGTCTCACCACACCGGGACTGAGCTATGGCTACACCTTC
CASSLTTPGLSYGYTF
>NA|TRBJ2-1|NA|TRBV29-1
TGCAGCGTTGACGGGAGTTACAATGAGCAGTTCTTC
CSVDGSYNEQFF
>TRBD1|TRBJ1-4|NA|TRBV28
TGTGCCAGCAGCCCACCCCAGGGGGCCAATGAAAAACTGTTTTTT
CASSPPQGANEKLFF
>NA|TRBJ1-1|NA|TRBV6-2/TRBV6-3
TGTGCCAGCAGTTACTCCGGTCGGAGGTTGTTCTTT
CASSYSGRRLFF
>NA|TRBJ2-7|NA|TRBV6-2/TRBV6-3
TGTGCCAGCAGTTACGGAACAGGAGGGGAGCAGTACTTC
CASSYGTGGEQYF
>NA|TRBJ2-1|NA|TRBV29-1
TGCAGCGTCATCTACGGGATGGGGTCCTACAATGAGCAGTTCTTC
CSVIYGMGSYNEQFF